This T cell receptor (beta chain) was observed in a study of graft-versus-host responses after intestinal transplantation. This CDR3 spans 16 amino acids. Per the germline V gene, CDR1 is SGHRS and CDR2 is YFSETQ. V was cut by 0 bases and J by 2 bases, with 14 bases left in between. Clones were read by immunoSEQ multiplex PCR, and TCRdb kept only the in-frame ones, dropping some. The sample carries about 88,000 clones, 75% to 95% recorded once. This clone was counted once. What it binds is not known. The source material was unstimulated CD4+ T cells sorted from spleen or lymph node cells, sampled before transplant. V gene TRBV5-1 combines with J gene TRBJ1-2, with D possibly being TRBD1 (6 bases). The sequence was collected from a human donor who was the organ donor for an intestinal transplant. CDR3 DNA: TGCGCCAGCAGCTTGGAGGGTCCCACAGGGAACTATGGCTACACCTTC. Its translation is CASSLEGPTGNYGYTF.